This T cell receptor (beta chain) was retrieved from a study of monozygotic twins with inflammatory bowel disease. Regarding the study as a whole: The authors found no support for a single strong IBD-associated signal or clonotype. IBD patients showed reduced TCRbeta diversity (inverse Simpson) versus healthy co-twins.

Note on this clonotype: Its antigen is unidentified.

The CDR3 sequence is 13 residues long. CDR1 is DFQATT, CDR2 SNEGSKA, per germline (reference sequence). The template switching step added UMIs that contained a 6-nucleotide sample barcode. Both TCRalpha and TCRbeta cDNA were subjected to two nested PCRs lasting approximately 16 and 10 cycles. No DNA is given; TCRdb re-called the 5' RACE reads and lists each CDR3 protein once. This sample's clone table lists fewer than 550,000 distinct CDR3 sequences. This TCR came from a human donor with ulcerative colitis or Crohn's disease, or a healthy co-twin of an affected twin (not recorded which). Sequenced: blood. The genes are TRBV20-1 and TRBJ1-2. The CDR3 protein is CSAHRSENYGYTF.